The 31 T cell receptor beta chains in this list originate from one sample, sequenced in a study of memory CD4+ T cells and cytomegalovirus serostatus. Single viable CD3+CD4+CD8-CD45RO+ cells were sorted as the memory CD4+ T cells. The assay was immunoSEQ multiplex PCR, and TCRdb's table has in-frame clones only and misses some. The table shows some 56,000 clones, with around 80% occurring only once. Specimen: memory CD4+ T cells from blood. These receptors were collected from an adult in good health and CMV-seronegative.

The rearrangement uses TRBV4-3 and TRBJ1-2, with 8 bases matching TRBD1. V gave up 4 bases and J gave up 4 bases; unmatched junction bases: 8. Germline values: CDR1 LGHNA, CDR2 YSLEER. The CDR3 length is 15 residues. The CDR3 DNA sequence: TGCGCCAGCAGCCTAAGGACAGGGAGTGGCTATGGCTACACCTTC. Its translation is CASSLRTGSGYGYTF.

This chain links TRBV5-1 with TRBJ1-1; 8 bases line up with TRBD1. V was pared by 4 bases and J by 0 bases, with 14 bases of the junction left unmatched. Germline V gene lookup returns CDR1 SGHRS and CDR2 YFSETQ. CDR3 length: 18 amino acids. This CDR3 is CASSVYGQGGGMNTEAFF. The CDR3 bases are TGCGCCAGCAGCGTATACGGACAGGGAGGCGGCATGAACACTGAAGCTTTCTTT.

This rearrangement joins TRBV29-1 to TRBJ1-1; possible D gene TRBD1, 5 bases. CDR1 and CDR2 (germline): SQVTM, ANQGSEA. V lost 7 bases, J lost 5 bases, and 14 bases lay in between. This CDR3 is 12 amino acids long. CDR3 sequence reads: CSGRGDYTEAFF. The CDR3 DNA reads as TGCAGCGGGCGAGGGGACTATACTGAAGCTTTCTTT.

This clone was detected a few times. This rearrangement joins TRBV29-1 to TRBJ2-7, with D maybe TRBD1 (6 bases). The CDR3 runs to 15 residues. Trimming removed 6 bases at V and 0 bases at J, with 18 bases between. The germline V gene encodes CDR1 SQVTM and CDR2 ANQGSEA. The CDR3 DNA reads TGCAGCGTGAAGCCTTGGACAGAAGGCTCCTACGAGCAGTACTTC. It translates to CSVKPWTEGSYEQYF.

This rearrangement joins TRBV15 to TRBJ1-2, with TRBD1 as a possible D gene (5 bases). Germline values: CDR1 LNHNV, CDR2 YYDKDF (reference sequence). Trimming took off 1 base at V and 4 bases at J, with 13 bases between the two ends. CDR3 length equals 15 residues. The CDR3 bases are TGTGCCACCAGCAGAGGCGAGGGACGGAGCTATGGCTACACCTTC. Residues: CATSRGEGRSYGYTF. Complete variable domain (other parts from reference TRBV15 and TRBJ1-2): DAMVIQNPRYQVTQFGKPVTLSCSQTLNHNVMYWYQQKSSQAPKLLFHYYDKDFNNEADTPDNFQSRRPNTSFCFLDIRSPGLGDTAMYLCATSRGEGRSYGYTFGSGTRLTVV.

This chain uses TRBV4-1 with TRBJ1-4, with D possibly being TRBD1 (5 bases). CDR3 length: 16 amino acids. Trimming left V 4 bases short and J 4 bases short, with 16 bases between. Germline V lookup: CDR1 MGHRA, CDR2 YSYEKL. The CDR3 DNA sequence: TGCGCCAGCAGCCCATTCCGCGGGCAGGGTAATGAAAAACTGTTTTTT. Translation gives CASSPFRGQGNEKLFF.

The chain has TRBV7-3 and TRBJ2-7; 10 positions match TRBD1. Germline lookup yields CDR1 SGHTA and CDR2 FQGTGA. The CDR3 contains 14 residues. V gave up 5 bases and J gave up 5 bases; unmatched junction bases: 6. CDR3: CASSQGQGRNEQYF. CDR3 DNA sequence: TGTGCCAGCAGCCAGGGACAGGGGAGAAACGAGCAGTACTTC.

The chain combines TRBV19 with TRBJ1-2; D uncertain. The CDR3 length is 13 residues. Germline CDR1 LNHDA, CDR2 SQIVND (reference sequence). Trimming pared 5 bases from V and 0 bases from J, leaving 7 bases between. This CDR3 reads CASSWQANYGYTF. The CDR3 bases are TGTGCCAGTAGTTGGCAGGCTAACTATGGCTACACCTTC.

This rearrangement joins TRBV7-9 to TRBJ1-4; D is unresolved. The CDR3 is 14 residues long. Germline V gene data show CDR1 as SEHNR and CDR2 as FQNEAQ (reference sequence). V lost 1 base, J lost 10 bases, and 13 bases lay in between. The CDR3 region is CASSLDRADGKLFF. The CDR3 bases are TGTGCCAGCAGCTTAGATAGGGCGGACGGAAAACTGTTTTTT.

V usage is TRBV15 and J usage is TRBJ2-3; 7 bases agree with TRBD1. CDR1 is LNHNV and CDR2 is YYDKDF in the germline V gene (reference sequence). The CDR3 sequence is 16 residues long. Trimming at V came to 5 bases and at J to 1 base, leaving 9 bases not matched to a gene. The CDR3 DNA follows: TGTGCCACCAGCGGCCTAGGGACAGCCCGCACAGATACGCAGTATTTT. This codes for CATSGLGTARTDTQYF.

V gene TRBV15 combines with J gene TRBJ2-1; D not certain. V gave up 2 bases and J gave up 5 bases, with 4 bases separating them. Germline V gives CDR1 LNHNV, CDR2 YYDKDF (reference sequence). CDR3 size: 12 residues. This CDR3 reads CATSRSNNEQFF. The DNA of the CDR3 is TGTGCCACCAGCAGATCAAACAATGAGCAGTTCTTC.

J is TRBJ2-5 and V is TRBV6-4, with TRBD1 matching over 10 bases. Trimming at V came to 8 bases and at J to 5 bases, leaving 14 bases not matched to a gene. This CDR3 spans 16 amino acids. Germline lookup yields CDR1 MRHNA and CDR2 SNTAGT. The CDR3 bases are TGTGCCAGCCCGGCCCGGGACAGGGGAGGTGGGGAGACCCAGTACTTC. Amino acid sequence: CASPARDRGGGETQYF.

The chain combines TRBV11-2 with TRBJ2-3; 10 bases map to TRBD2. Per germline, CDR1 SGHAT and CDR2 FQNNGV. The CDR3 sequence is 20 residues long. J lost 1 base, V lost 0 bases, and 13 bases had no gene match. CDR3 bases: TGTGCCAGCAGCTTAGACTACGGGCCTAGCGGGGGCTACGGCACAGATACGCAGTATTTT. Translation gives CASSLDYGPSGGYGTDTQYF.

The chain carries TRBV6-5 and TRBJ1-1, with D possibly being TRBD1 (6 bases). This CDR3 comprises 14 residues. The germline V and J ends were trimmed by 7 bases and 2 bases, with 14 bases remaining between them. Germline V CDR1 and CDR2: MNHEY, SVGAGI. The CDR3 nucleotides read TGTGCCAGCAATACCAGGGGCTTTAACACTGAAGCTTTCTTT. Its translation is CASNTRGFNTEAFF.

This clone was seen a handful of times. The rearrangement uses TRBV9 and TRBJ2-1; TRBD1 agrees at 7 bases. V lost 4 bases, J lost 5 bases, and 12 bases stayed unmatched. The CDR3 is made up of 16 amino acids. CDR1 is SGDLS and CDR2 is YYNGEE in the germline V gene. The CDR3 spells CASSPRQGKSHNEQFF. The CDR3 DNA reads as TGTGCCAGCAGCCCTAGACAGGGCAAATCCCACAATGAGCAGTTCTTC.

V gene TRBV10-3 combines with J gene TRBJ2-6, with 7 bases aligning to TRBD2. The J segment lost 2 bases and the V segment lost 8 bases, leaving 18 bases of the junction unmatched. Germline CDR1 ENHRY, CDR2 SYGVKD. This CDR3 is 19 amino acids long. The CDR3 nucleotides are TGTGCCATCCGGGGTGACACCGGGTTGGGGGGGACTGGGGCCAACGTCCTGACTTTC. Translating it yields CAIRGDTGLGGTGANVLTF.

The chain combines TRBV4-2 with TRBJ2-3; maybe TRBD2 (5 bases). Germline V lookup: CDR1 LGHNA, CDR2 YNFKEQ. The V and J ends lost 4 bases and 0 bases respectively, with 23 bases between them. The CDR3 is 19 residues long. CDR3 sequence reads: CASSPSLGSRESSTDTQYF. Here the CDR3 DNA reads TGTGCCAGCAGCCCTAGCCTCGGGTCGCGAGAGTCTAGCACAGATACGCAGTATTTT.

This chain joins TRBV4-2 and TRBJ2-2; D ambiguous. CDR1 is LGHNA, CDR2 YNFKEQ, per germline. The CDR3 runs 14 residues. The ends were cut back, 6 bases at V and 0 bases at J, with 8 bases in the middle. The CDR3 here is CASRRAPNTGELFF. The CDR3 DNA is TGTGCCAGCAGACGGGCCCCGAACACCGGGGAGCTGTTTTTT.

This chain joins TRBV28 and TRBJ1-2; D may be TRBD1 (6 bases). V dropped 1 base and J dropped 4 bases, with 10 bases sitting between them. Germline-derived CDR1 and CDR2 are MDHEN and SYDVKM. The CDR3 is 14 amino acids. In DNA, the CDR3 is TGTGCCAGCAGTTTATCAGGGGAACGCTATGGCTACACCTTC. Translated, it gives CASSLSGERYGYTF.

The rearrangement uses TRBV5-1 and TRBJ2-7, with D possibly being TRBD1 (5 bases). The V end lost 5 bases, the J end lost 3 bases, and 12 bases lay between the germline ends. The germline V gene has CDR1 SGHRS and CDR2 YFSETQ. The length of the CDR3 is 13 residues. The chain's CDR3 is CASRGVTVYEQYF. Written as DNA, the CDR3 is TGCGCCAGCAGAGGAGTGACAGTCTACGAGCAGTACTTC.

This chain uses TRBV29-1 with TRBJ2-3; 7 bases fit TRBD1. CDR1 is SQVTM and CDR2 is ANQGSEA in the germline V gene. After removal of 7 bases from V and 2 bases from J, the junction contained 3 bases not matched to a gene. CDR3 length: 12 amino acids. CDR3 sequence: CSAGTDTDTQYF. The DNA for the CDR3 is TGCAGCGCCGGGACAGACACAGATACGCAGTATTTT.

The gene calls are TRBV7-2 and TRBJ2-1; no clear D. In germline, CDR1 is SGHTA, CDR2 FQGNSA. V shed 5 bases and J shed 0 bases, with 8 bases lying between them. The CDR3 is 14 residues long. The CDR3 protein is CASSAQASYNEQFF. CDR3 DNA: TGTGCCAGCAGCGCTCAGGCCTCCTACAATGAGCAGTTCTTC.

V is TRBV7-2 and J is TRBJ1-1, with D perhaps matching TRBD1 (5 bases). The V end was cut by 5 bases, the J end by 0 bases, with 13 bases between. CDR1 is SGHTA and CDR2 is FQGNSA in the germline V gene. The CDR3 is 15 amino acids. CDR3 DNA: TGTGCCAGCAGCCCTAGCAGGGATCTGAACACTGAAGCTTTCTTT. This sequence encodes CASSPSRDLNTEAFF.

This clone was seen just once. The genes are TRBV11-2 and TRBJ2-5; 8 bases agree with TRBD2. This CDR3 is built from 17 residues. Germline values: CDR1 SGHAT, CDR2 FQNNGV. Germline trimming cut 5 bases from V and 5 bases from J; bases unmatched to any gene: 16. The DNA of the CDR3 is TGTGCCAGCAGCCCCTGGACGGATAGCGGGGCCATCGAGACCCAGTACTTC. Protein: CASSPWTDSGAIETQYF. Full variable domain (remainder filled in from reference TRBV11-2 and TRBJ2-5): EAGVAQSPRYKIIEKRQSVAFWCNPISGHATLYWYQQILGQGPKLLIQFQNNGVVDDSQLPKDRFSAERLKGVDSTLKIQPAKLEDSAVYLCASSPWTDSGAIETQYFGPGTRLLVL.

The chain is built from TRBV14 and TRBJ1-3, with D possibly matching TRBD1 (6 bases). The germline V gene has CDR1 SGHDN and CDR2 FVKESK. Trimming cost V 0 bases and J 0 bases, with 12 bases left between them. This CDR3 is 17 amino acids long. As DNA, the CDR3 is TGTGCCAGCAGCCAAGACAGGGGCGGATTCTCTGGAAACACCATATATTTT. Translated, it gives CASSQDRGGFSGNTIYF.

This clone was seen only once. V is TRBV29-1 and J is TRBJ2-5, with 10 bases fitting TRBD2. This CDR3 is built from 15 residues. V lost 3 bases and J lost 4; bases outside the gene matches: 8. The germline V gene encodes CDR1 SQVTM and CDR2 ANQGSEA. DNA of the CDR3: TGCAGCGTTGAGGTAGCGGGGGGTCGGGGAGAGACCCAGTACTTC. It translates to CSVEVAGGRGETQYF.

V usage is TRBV5-4 and J usage is TRBJ1-1; possible D gene TRBD1, 6 bases. The CDR3 runs 15 residues. Per germline, CDR1 SGHNT and CDR2 YYREEE (reference sequence). V was pared by 4 bases and J by 4 bases, with 17 bases between. The CDR3 sequence is CASSLSTGGTTEAFF. The CDR3, as DNA: TGTGCCAGCAGCCTGTCGACAGGCGGGACCACTGAAGCTTTCTTT.

The rearrangement links TRBV7-3 to TRBJ2-7, with a weak D call TRBD2 (7 bases). Trimming pared 1 base from V and 2 bases from J, leaving 12 bases between. Looked up from germline, CDR1 is SGHTA and CDR2 is FQGTGA. The CDR3 is made up of 15 amino acids. The CDR3 sequence is CASSLNGGGPYEQYF. In DNA form, the CDR3 reads TGTGCCAGCAGCTTAAACGGCGGGGGCCCCTACGAGCAGTACTTC.

This chain connects TRBV6-4 to TRBJ1-2; D is unresolved. This CDR3 contains 14 residues. V was clipped by 0 bases and J by 4 bases, with 9 bases between them. Germline assignment: CDR1 MRHNA and CDR2 SNTAGT. The CDR3 loop is CASSDSAGRYGYTF. The DNA of the CDR3 is TGTGCCAGCAGTGACTCGGCAGGACGCTATGGCTACACCTTC.

The gene calls are TRBV4-2 and TRBJ2-4; 8 bases are a match to TRBD2. V shed 3 bases and J 8 bases; nucleotides not matched to a gene: 9. CDR1 is LGHNA, CDR2 YNFKEQ, per germline. The CDR3 extends over 15 amino acids. The CDR3 bases are TGTGCCAGCAGCCAGACGGGGGGGAATATGGACATTCAGTACTTC. This translates into CASSQTGGNMDIQYF.

The chain recombines TRBV30 with TRBJ1-6; 11 positions agree with TRBD1. Germline loops: CDR1 GTSNPN, CDR2 SVGIG (reference sequence). The V and J ends lost 0 bases and 7 bases, in that order; junction bases with no gene match: 2. This CDR3 has 15 residues. The CDR3 loop reads CAWSVGTGGNSPLHF. The CDR3 DNA reads as TGTGCCTGGAGTGTAGGGACAGGGGGAAATTCACCCCTCCACTTT.